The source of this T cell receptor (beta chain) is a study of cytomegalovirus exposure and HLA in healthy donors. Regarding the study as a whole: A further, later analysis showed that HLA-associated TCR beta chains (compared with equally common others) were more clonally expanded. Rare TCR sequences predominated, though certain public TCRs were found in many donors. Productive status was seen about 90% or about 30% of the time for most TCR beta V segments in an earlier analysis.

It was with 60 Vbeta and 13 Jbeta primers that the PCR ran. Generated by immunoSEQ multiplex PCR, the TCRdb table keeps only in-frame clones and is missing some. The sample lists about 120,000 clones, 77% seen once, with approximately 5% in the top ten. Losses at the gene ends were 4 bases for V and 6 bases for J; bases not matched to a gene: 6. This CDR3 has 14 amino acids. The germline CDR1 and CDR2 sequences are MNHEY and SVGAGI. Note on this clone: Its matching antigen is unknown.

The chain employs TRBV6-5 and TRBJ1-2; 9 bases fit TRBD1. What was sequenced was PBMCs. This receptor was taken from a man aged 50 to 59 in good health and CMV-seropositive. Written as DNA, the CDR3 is TGTGCCAGCAGTTCCGCGGACAGGGGCAATGGCTACACCTTC. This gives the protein CASSSADRGNGYTF.